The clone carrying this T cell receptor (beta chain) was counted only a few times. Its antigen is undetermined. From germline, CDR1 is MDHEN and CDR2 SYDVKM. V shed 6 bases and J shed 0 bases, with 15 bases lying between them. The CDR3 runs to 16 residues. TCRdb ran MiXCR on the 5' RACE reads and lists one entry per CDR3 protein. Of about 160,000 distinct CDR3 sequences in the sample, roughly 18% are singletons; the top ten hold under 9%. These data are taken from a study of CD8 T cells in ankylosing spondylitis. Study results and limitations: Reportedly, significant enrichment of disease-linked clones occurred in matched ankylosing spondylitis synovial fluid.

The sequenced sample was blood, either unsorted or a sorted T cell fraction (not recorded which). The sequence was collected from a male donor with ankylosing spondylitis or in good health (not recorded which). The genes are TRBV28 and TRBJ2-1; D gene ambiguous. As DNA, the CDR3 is TGTGCCAGCAGATCCATGTCCGGTTCCTCCTACAATGAGCAGTTCTTC. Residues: CASRSMSGSSYNEQFF.